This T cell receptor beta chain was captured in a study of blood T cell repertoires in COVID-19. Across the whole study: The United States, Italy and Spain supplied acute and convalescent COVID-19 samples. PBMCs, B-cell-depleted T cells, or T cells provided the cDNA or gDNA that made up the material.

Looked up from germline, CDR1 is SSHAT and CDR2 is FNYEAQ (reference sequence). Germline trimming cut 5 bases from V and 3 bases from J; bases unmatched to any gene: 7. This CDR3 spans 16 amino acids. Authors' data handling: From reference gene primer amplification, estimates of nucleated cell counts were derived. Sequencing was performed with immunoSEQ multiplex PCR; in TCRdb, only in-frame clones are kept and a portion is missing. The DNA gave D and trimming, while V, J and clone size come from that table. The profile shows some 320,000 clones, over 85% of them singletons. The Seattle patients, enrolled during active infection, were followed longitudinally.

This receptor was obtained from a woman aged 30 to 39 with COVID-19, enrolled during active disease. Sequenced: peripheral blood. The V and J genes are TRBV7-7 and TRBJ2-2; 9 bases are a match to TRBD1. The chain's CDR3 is CASSGRTGEDTGELFF. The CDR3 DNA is TGTGCCAGCAGCGGGCGGACAGGGGAGGACACCGGGGAGCTGTTTTTT.